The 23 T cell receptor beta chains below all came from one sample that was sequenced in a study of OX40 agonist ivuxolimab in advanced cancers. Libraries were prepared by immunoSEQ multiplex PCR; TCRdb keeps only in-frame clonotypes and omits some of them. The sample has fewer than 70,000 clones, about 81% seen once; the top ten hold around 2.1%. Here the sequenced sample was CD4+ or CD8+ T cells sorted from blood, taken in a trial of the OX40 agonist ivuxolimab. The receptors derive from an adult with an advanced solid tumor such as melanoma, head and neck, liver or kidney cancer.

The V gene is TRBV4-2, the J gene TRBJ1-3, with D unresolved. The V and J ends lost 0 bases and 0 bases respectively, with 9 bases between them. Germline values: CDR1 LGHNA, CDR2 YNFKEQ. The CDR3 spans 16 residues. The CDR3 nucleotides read TGTGCCAGCAGCCAAGAACCCGGGAGCTCTGGAAACACCATATATTTT. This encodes CASSQEPGSSGNTIYF.

The CDR3 bases are TGCGCCAGCAGCACGGGGACAGGCTTGGAGACCCAGTACTTC. This sequence encodes CASSTGTGLETQYF. The rearrangement links TRBV5-1 to TRBJ2-5; 8 bases map to TRBD1. CDR1 and CDR2 (germline): SGHRS, YFSETQ. V shed 4 bases, J shed 5 bases, and the junction held 7 bases outside the gene matches. The CDR3 covers 14 residues.

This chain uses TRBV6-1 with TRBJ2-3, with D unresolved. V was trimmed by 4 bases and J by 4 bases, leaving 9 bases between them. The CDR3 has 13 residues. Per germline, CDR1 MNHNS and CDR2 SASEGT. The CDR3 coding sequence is TGTGCCAGCAGTGTTGCAGACCCAGATACGCAGTATTTT. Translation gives CASSVADPDTQYF.

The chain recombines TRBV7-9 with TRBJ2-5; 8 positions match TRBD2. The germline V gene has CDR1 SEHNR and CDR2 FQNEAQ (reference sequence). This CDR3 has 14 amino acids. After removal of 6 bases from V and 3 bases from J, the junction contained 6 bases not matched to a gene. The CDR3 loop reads CASSTTSAKETQYF. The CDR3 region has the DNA TGTGCCAGCAGTACGACTAGCGCAAAAGAGACCCAGTACTTC.

The CDR3 region has the DNA TGTGCCAGCAGTTACGACGTGGGGTTAACTGAAGCTTTCTTT. This translates into CASSYDVGLTEAFF. The rearrangement uses TRBV6-5 and TRBJ1-1; D ambiguous. The CDR3 extends over 14 amino acids. Germline values: CDR1 MNHEY, CDR2 SVGAGI. The germline V and J ends were trimmed by 2 bases and 5 bases, with 12 bases remaining between them.

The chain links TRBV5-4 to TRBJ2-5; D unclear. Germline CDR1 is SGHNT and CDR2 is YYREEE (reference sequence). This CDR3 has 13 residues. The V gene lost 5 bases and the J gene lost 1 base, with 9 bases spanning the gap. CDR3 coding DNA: TGTGCCAGCAGGAGGACGGCCCAAGAGACCCAGTACTTC. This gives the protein CASRRTAQETQYF.

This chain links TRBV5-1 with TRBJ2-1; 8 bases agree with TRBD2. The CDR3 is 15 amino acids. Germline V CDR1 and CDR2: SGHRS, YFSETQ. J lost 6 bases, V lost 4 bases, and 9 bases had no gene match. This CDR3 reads CASSPGGQAANEQFF. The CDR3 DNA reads TGCGCCAGCAGCCCGGGGGGGCAGGCCGCCAATGAGCAGTTCTTC.

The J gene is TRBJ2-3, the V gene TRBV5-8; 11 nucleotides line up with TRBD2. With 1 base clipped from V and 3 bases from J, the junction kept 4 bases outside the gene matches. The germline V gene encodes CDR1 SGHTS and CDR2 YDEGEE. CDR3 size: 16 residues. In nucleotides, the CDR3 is TGTGCCAGCAGCTTGCGGCTAGCGGGAGGAACAGATACGCAGTATTTT. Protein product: CASSLRLAGGTDTQYF.

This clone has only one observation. The CDR3 region is CASSYSNLQAYGYTF. The DNA for the CDR3 is TGTGCCAGCAGTTACTCGAACCTACAGGCCTATGGCTACACCTTC. V gene TRBV6-6 combines with J gene TRBJ1-2, with D perhaps matching TRBD1 (5 bases). The CDR3 spans 15 residues. V was clipped by 0 bases and J by 4 bases, with 12 bases between them. CDR1 and CDR2 from the germline V gene are MNHNY and SVGAGI (reference sequence).

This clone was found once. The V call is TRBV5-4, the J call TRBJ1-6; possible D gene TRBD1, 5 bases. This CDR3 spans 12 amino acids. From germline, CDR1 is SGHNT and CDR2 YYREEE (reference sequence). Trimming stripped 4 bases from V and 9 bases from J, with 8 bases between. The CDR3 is CASSPGSSPLHF. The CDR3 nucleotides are TGTGCCAGCAGCCCAGGGTCTTCACCCCTCCACTTT.

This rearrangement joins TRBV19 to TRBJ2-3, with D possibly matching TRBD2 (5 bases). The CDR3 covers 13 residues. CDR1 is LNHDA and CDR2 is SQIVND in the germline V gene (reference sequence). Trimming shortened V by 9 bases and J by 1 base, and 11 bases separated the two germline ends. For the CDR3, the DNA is TGTGCCAGCCAGAACGGGGGCACAGATACGCAGTATTTT. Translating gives CASQNGGTDTQYF.

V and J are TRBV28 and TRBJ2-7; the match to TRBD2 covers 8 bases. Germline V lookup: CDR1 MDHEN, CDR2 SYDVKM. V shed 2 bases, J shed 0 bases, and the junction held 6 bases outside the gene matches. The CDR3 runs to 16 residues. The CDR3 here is CASSLITGGLSYEQYF. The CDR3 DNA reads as TGTGCCAGCAGTTTAATTACGGGAGGGCTCTCCTACGAGCAGTACTTC. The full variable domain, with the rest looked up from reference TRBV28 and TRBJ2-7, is DVKVTQSSRYLVKRTGEKVFLECVQDMDHENMFWYRQDPGLGLRLIYFSYDVKMKEKGDIPEGYSVSREKKERFSLILESASTNQTSMYLCASSLITGGLSYEQYFGPGTRLTVT.

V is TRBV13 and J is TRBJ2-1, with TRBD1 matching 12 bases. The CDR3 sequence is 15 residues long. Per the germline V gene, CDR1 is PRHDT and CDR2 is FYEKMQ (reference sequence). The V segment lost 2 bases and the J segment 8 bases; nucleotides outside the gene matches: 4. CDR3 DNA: TGTGCCAGCAGCTTAACGGGACAGGGGGCTTATGAGCAGTTCTTC. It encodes CASSLTGQGAYEQFF.

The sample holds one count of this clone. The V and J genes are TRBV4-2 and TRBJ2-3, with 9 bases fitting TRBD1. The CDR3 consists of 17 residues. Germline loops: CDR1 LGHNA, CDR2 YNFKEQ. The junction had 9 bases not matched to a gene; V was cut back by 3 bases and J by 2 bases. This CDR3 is CASSHQTGGGNTDTQYF. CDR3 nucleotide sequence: TGTGCCAGCAGCCACCAGACAGGGGGGGGAAACACAGATACGCAGTATTTT.

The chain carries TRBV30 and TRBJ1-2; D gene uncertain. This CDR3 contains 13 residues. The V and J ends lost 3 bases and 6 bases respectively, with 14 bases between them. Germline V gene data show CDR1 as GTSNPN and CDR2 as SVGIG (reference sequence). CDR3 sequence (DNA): TGTGCCTGGAGCCTAGGAGTTCGCGATGGCTACACCTTC. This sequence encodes CAWSLGVRDGYTF.

The CDR3 bases are TGTGCCATCAGTGGCTTGACAGGGGGCCTGGATTCTATGGGCTACACCTTC. Its translation is CAISGLTGGLDSMGYTF. The chain couples TRBV10-3 to TRBJ1-2; 10 bases align to TRBD1. Trimming took 4 bases from V and 8 from J; bases not matched to a gene: 16. The CDR3 loop spans 17 amino acids. Germline loops: CDR1 ENHRY, CDR2 SYGVKD.

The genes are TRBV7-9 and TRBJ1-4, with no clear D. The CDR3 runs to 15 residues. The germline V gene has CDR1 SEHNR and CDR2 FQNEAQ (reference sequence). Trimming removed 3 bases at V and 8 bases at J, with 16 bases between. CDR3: CASSFLRTSEEKLFF. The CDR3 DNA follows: TGTGCCAGCAGCTTTCTTCGGACTTCTGAAGAAAAACTGTTTTTT.

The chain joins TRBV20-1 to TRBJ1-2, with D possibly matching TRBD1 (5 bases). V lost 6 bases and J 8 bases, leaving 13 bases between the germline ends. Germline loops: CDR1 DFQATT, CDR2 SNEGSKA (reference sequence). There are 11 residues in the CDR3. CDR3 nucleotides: TGCAGTGCAGGGACCCCGGGGGGCTACACCTTC. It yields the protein CSAGTPGGYTF.

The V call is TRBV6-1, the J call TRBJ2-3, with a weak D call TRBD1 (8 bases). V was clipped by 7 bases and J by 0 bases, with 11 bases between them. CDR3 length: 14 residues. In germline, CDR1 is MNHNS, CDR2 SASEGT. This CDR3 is CASKRDRSTDTQYF. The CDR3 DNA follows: TGTGCCAGCAAGCGGGACAGGAGCACAGATACGCAGTATTTT.

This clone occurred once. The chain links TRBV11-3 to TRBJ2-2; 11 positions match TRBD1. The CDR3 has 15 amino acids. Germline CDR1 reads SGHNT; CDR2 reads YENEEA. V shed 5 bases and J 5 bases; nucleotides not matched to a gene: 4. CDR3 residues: CASSTRDRGTGELFF. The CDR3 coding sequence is TGTGCCAGCAGCACCCGGGACAGGGGGACCGGGGAGCTGTTTTTT.

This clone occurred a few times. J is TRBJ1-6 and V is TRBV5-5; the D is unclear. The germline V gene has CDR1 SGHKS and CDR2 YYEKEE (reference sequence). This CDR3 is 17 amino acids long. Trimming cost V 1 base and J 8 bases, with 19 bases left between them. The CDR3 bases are TGTGCCAGCAGCTTGTTAGCAGGTCGAACTTCGGATTCACCCCTCCACTTT. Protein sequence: CASSLLAGRTSDSPLHF.

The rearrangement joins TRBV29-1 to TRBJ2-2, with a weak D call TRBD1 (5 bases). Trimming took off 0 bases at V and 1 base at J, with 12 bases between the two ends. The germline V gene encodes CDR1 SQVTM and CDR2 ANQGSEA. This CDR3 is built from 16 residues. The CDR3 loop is CSVEESQGWNTGELFF. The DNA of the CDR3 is TGCAGCGTTGAAGAGTCCCAGGGTTGGAACACCGGGGAGCTGTTTTTT.

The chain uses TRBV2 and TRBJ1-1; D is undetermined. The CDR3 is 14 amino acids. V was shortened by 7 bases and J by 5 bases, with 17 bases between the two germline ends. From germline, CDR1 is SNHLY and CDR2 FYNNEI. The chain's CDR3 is CASKERNGLTEAFF. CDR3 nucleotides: TGTGCCAGCAAAGAAAGGAACGGCCTGACTGAAGCTTTCTTT. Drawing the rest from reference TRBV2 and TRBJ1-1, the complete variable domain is EPEVTQTPSHQVTQMGQEVILRCVPISNHLYFYWYRQILGQKVEFLVSFYNNEISEKSEIFDDQFSVERPDGSNFTLKIRSTKLEDSAMYFCASKERNGLTEAFFGQGTRLTVV.